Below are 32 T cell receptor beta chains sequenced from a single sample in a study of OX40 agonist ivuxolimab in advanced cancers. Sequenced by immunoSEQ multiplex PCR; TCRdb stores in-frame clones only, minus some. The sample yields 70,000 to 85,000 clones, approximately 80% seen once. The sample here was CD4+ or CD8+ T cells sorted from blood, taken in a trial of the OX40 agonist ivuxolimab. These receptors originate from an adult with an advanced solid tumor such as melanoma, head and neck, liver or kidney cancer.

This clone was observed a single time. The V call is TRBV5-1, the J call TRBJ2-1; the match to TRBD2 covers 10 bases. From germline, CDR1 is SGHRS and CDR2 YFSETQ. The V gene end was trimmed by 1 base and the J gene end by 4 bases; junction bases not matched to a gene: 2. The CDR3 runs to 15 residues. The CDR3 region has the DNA TGCGCCAGCAGCTTGACTAGCGGGGTGTACAATGAGCAGTTCTTC. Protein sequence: CASSLTSGVYNEQFF. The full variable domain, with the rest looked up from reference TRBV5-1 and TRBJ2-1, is KAGVTQTPRYLIKTRGQQVTLSCSPISGHRSVSWYQQTPGQGLQFLFEYFSETQRNKGNFPGRFSGRQFSNSRSEMNVSTLELGDSALYLCASSLTSGVYNEQFFGPGTRLTVL.

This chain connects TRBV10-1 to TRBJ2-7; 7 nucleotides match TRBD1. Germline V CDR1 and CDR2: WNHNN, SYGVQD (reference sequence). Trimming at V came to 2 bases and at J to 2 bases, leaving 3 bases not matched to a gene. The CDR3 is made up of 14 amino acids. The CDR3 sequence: CASSEGQGAYEQYF. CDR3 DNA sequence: TGCGCCAGCAGTGAGGGGCAGGGGGCCTACGAGCAGTACTTC.

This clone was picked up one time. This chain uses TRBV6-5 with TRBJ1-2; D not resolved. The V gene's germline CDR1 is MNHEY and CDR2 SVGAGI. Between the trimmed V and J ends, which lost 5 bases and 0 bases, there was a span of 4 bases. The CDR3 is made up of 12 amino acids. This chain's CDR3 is CASSTPNYGYTF. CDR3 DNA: TGTGCCAGCAGTACACCTAACTATGGCTACACCTTC.

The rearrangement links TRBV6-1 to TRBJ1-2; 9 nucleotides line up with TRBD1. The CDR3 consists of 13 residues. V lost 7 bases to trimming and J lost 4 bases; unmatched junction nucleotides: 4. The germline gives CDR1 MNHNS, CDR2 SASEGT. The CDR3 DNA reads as TGTGCCAGCAACGAGGACAGGGGCTATGGCTACACCTTC. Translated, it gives CASNEDRGYGYTF.

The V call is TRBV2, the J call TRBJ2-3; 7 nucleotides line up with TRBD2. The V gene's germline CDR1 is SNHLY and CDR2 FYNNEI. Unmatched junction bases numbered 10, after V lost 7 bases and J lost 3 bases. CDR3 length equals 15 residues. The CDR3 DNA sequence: TGTGCCAGCAAGAGGCGGGGGACTGGTACAGATACGCAGTATTTT. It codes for CASKRRGTGTDTQYF.

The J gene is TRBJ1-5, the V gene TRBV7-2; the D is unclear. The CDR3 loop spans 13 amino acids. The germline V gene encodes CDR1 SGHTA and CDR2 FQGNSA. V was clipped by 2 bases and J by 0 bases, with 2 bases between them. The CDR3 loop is CASSLISNQPQHF. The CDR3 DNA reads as TGTGCCAGCAGCTTAATTAGCAATCAGCCCCAGCATTTT. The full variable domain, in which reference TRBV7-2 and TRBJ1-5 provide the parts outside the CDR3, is GAGVSQSPSNKVTEKGKDVELRCDPISGHTALYWYRQSLGQGLEFLIYFQGNSAPDKSGLPSDRFSAERTGGSVSTLTIQRTQQEDSAVYLCASSLISNQPQHFGDGTRLSIL.

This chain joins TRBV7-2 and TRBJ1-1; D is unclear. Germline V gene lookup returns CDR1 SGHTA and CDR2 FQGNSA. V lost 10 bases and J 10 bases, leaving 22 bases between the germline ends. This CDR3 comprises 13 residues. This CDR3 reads CANLLGPRSPAFF. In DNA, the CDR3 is TGTGCCAACCTCCTAGGGCCCAGGTCGCCAGCTTTCTTT.

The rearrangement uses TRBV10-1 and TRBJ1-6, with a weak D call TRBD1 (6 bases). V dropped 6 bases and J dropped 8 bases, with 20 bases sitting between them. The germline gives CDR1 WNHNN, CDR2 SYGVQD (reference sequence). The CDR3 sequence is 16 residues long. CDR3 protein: CASSGDRDTLYSPLHF. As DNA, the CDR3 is TGCGCCAGCAGCGGTGACCGGGACACATTATATTCACCCCTCCACTTT.

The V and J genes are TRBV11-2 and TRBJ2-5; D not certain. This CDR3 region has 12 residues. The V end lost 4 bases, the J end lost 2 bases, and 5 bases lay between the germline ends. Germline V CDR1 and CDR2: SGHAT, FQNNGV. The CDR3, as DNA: TGTGCCAGCAGCTCCGGTCAAGAGACCCAGTACTTC. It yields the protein CASSSGQETQYF. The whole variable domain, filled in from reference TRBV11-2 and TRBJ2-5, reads EAGVAQSPRYKIIEKRQSVAFWCNPISGHATLYWYQQILGQGPKLLIQFQNNGVVDDSQLPKDRFSAERLKGVDSTLKIQPAKLEDSAVYLCASSSGQETQYFGPGTRLLVL.

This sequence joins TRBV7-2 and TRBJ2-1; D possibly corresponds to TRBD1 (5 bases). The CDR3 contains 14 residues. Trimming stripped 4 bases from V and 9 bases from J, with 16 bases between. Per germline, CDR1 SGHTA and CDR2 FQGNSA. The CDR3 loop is CASSSLVGAVEQFF. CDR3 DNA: TGTGCCAGCAGCTCCCTAGTTGGGGCCGTTGAGCAGTTCTTC.

DNA for the CDR3: TGTGCCAGCAGTTACTTAGGACAGGGTGACGACACCATATATTTT. It specifies CASSYLGQGDDTIYF. The chain is built from TRBV6-5 and TRBJ1-3; the match to TRBD1 covers 8 bases. The length of the CDR3 is 15 residues. Germline CDR1 MNHEY, CDR2 SVGAGI. V gave up 1 base and J gave up 8 bases; unmatched junction bases: 7.

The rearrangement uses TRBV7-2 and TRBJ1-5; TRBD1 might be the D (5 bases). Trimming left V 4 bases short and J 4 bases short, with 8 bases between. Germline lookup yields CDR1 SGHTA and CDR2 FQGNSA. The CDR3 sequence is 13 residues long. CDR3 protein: CASSWGPNQPQHF. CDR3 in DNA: TGTGCCAGCAGCTGGGGACCAAATCAGCCCCAGCATTTT. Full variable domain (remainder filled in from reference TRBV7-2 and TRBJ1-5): GAGVSQSPSNKVTEKGKDVELRCDPISGHTALYWYRQSLGQGLEFLIYFQGNSAPDKSGLPSDRFSAERTGGSVSTLTIQRTQQEDSAVYLCASSWGPNQPQHFGDGTRLSIL.

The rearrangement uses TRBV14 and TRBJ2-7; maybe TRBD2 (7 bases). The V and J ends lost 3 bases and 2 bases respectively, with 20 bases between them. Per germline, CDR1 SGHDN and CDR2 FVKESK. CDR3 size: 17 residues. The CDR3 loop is CASSQHPRGRGTYEQYF. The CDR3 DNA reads TGTGCCAGCAGCCAGCATCCCCGAGGGAGGGGGACCTACGAGCAGTACTTC.

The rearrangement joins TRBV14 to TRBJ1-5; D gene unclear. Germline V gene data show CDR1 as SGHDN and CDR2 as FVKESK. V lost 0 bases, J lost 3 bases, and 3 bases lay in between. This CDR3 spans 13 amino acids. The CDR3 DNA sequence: TGTGCCAGCAGCCAAGATAACAATCAGCCCCAGCATTTT. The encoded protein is CASSQDNNQPQHF. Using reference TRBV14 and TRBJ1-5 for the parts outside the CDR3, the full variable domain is EAGVTQFPSHSVIEKGQTVTLRCDPISGHDNLYWYRRVMGKEIKFLLHFVKESKQDESGMPNNRFLAERTGGTYSTLKVQPAELEDSGVYFCASSQDNNQPQHFGDGTRLSIL.

Written as DNA, the CDR3 is TGTGCTAGTGGTTTGGACAGTAGAGAGACCCAGTACTTC. Its protein product is CASGLDSRETQYF. This chain connects TRBV12-5 to TRBJ2-5; no clear D. The length of the CDR3 is 13 residues. Trimming took off 1 base at V and 4 bases at J, with 7 bases between the two ends. Germline CDR1 is LGHNT and CDR2 is FRNRAP.

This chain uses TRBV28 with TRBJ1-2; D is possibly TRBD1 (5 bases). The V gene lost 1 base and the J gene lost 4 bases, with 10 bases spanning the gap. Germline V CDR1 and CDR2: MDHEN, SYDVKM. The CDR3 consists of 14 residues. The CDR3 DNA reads TGTGCCAGCAGTTTATTCAGGGATCCCTATGGCTACACCTTC. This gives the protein CASSLFRDPYGYTF.

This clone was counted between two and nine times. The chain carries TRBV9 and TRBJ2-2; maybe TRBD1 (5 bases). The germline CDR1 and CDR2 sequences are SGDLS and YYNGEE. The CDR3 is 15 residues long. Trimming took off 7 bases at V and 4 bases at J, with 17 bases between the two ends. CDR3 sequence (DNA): TGTGCCAGCGGCCGAAGGGGAACGTTCACCGGGGAGCTGTTTTTT. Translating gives CASGRRGTFTGELFF.

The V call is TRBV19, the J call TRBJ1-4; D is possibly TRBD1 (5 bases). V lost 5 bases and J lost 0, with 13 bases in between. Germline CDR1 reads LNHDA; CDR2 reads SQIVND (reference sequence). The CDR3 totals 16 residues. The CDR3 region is CASSRTTAPTNEKLFF. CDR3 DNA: TGTGCCAGTAGTCGAACGACAGCTCCAACTAATGAAAAACTGTTTTTT.

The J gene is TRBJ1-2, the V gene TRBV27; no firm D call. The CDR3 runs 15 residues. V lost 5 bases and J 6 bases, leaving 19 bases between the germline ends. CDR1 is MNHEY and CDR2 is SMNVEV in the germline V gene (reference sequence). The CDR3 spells CASSPTPSRPHGYTF. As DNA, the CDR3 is TGTGCCAGCAGTCCGACACCGTCCCGCCCTCATGGCTACACCTTC.

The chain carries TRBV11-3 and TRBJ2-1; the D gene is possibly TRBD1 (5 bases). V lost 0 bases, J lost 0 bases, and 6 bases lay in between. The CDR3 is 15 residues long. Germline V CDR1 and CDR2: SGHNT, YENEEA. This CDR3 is CASSLEDSSYNEQFF. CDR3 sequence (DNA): TGTGCCAGCAGCTTAGAAGACAGCTCCTACAATGAGCAGTTCTTC.

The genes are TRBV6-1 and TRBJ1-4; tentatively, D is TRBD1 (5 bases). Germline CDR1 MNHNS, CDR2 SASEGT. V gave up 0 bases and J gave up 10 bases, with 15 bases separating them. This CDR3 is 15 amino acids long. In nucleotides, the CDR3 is TGTGCCAGCAGTGAAGCGCGGTGGGGGGGAGGAAAACTGTTTTTT. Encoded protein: CASSEARWGGGKLFF.

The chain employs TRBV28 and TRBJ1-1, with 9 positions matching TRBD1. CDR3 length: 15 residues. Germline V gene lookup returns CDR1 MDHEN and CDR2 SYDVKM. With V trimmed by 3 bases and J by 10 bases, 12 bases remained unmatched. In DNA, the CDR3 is TGTGCCAGCAGTTTGTCTTTTAATACAGGGGGCAGAGCTTTCTTT. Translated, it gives CASSLSFNTGGRAFF.

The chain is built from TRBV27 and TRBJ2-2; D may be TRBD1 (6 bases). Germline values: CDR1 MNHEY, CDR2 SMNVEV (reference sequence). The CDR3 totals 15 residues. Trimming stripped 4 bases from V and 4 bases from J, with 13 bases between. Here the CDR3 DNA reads TGTGCCAGCAGTTCGGACAGCTTATTCACCGGGGAGCTGTTTTTT. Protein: CASSSDSLFTGELFF.

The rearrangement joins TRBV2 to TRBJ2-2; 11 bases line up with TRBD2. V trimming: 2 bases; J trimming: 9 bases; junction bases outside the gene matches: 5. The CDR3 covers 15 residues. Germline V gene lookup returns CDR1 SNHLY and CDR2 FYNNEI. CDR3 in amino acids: CASSEIVAGGRELFF. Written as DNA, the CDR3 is TGTGCCAGCAGTGAAATCGTAGCGGGGGGGAGGGAGCTGTTTTTT. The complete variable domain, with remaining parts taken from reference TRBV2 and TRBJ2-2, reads EPEVTQTPSHQVTQMGQEVILRCVPISNHLYFYWYRQILGQKVEFLVSFYNNEISEKSEIFDDQFSVERPDGSNFTLKIRSTKLEDSAMYFCASSEIVAGGRELFFGEGSRLTVL.

CDR3 sequence: CASRPGLATDTQYF. The DNA of the CDR3 is TGCGCCAGCAGGCCTGGGCTAGCAACAGATACGCAGTATTTT. The chain combines TRBV5-1 with TRBJ2-3; the D gene is possibly TRBD2 (5 bases). This CDR3 has 14 amino acids. From germline, CDR1 is SGHRS and CDR2 YFSETQ. V lost 5 bases, J lost 3 bases, and 13 bases lay in between. The full variable domain, rest sourced from reference TRBV5-1 and TRBJ2-3, is KAGVTQTPRYLIKTRGQQVTLSCSPISGHRSVSWYQQTPGQGLQFLFEYFSETQRNKGNFPGRFSGRQFSNSRSEMNVSTLELGDSALYLCASRPGLATDTQYFGPGTRLTVL.

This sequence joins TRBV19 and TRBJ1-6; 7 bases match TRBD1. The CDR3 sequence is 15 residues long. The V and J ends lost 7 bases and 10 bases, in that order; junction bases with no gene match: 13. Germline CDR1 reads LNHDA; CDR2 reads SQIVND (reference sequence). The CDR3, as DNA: TGTGCCAGTACCAAGAGACAGGGTTGGAACTCACCCCTCCACTTT. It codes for CASTKRQGWNSPLHF.

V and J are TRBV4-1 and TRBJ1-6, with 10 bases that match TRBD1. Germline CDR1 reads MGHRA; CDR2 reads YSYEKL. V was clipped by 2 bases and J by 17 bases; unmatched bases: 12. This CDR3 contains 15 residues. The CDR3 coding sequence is TGCGCCAGCAGCCAAACCGGGACAGGGGTTTTGGGGATCCACTTT. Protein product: CASSQTGTGVLGIHF.

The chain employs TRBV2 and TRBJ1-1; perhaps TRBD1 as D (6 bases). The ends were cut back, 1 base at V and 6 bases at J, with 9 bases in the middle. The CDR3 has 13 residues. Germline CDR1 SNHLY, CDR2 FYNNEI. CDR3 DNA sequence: TGTGCCAGCAGTGAAGAGGGGGGGGCTGAAGCTTTCTTT. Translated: CASSEEGGAEAFF. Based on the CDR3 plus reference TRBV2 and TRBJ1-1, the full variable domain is EPEVTQTPSHQVTQMGQEVILRCVPISNHLYFYWYRQILGQKVEFLVSFYNNEISEKSEIFDDQFSVERPDGSNFTLKIRSTKLEDSAMYFCASSEEGGAEAFFGQGTRLTVV.

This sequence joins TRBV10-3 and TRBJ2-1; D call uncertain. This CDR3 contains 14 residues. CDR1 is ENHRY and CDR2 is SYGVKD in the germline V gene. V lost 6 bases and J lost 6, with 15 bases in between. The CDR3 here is CAIRRKESSNEQFF. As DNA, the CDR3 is TGTGCCATCAGGAGAAAGGAATCCAGCAATGAGCAGTTCTTC.

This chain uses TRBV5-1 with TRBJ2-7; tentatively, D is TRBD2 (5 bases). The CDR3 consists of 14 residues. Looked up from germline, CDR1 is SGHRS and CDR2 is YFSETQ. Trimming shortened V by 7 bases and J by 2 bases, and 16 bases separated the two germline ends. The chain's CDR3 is CASHRGSITYEQYF. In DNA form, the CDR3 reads TGCGCCAGCCACCGAGGGAGCATCACCTACGAGCAGTACTTC. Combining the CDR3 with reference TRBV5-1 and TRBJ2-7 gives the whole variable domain KAGVTQTPRYLIKTRGQQVTLSCSPISGHRSVSWYQQTPGQGLQFLFEYFSETQRNKGNFPGRFSGRQFSNSRSEMNVSTLELGDSALYLCASHRGSITYEQYFGPGTRLTVT.

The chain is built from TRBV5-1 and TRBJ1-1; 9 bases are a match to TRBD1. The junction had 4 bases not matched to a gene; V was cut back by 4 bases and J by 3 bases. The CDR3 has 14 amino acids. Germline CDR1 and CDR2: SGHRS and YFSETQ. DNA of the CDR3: TGCGCCAGCAGCCAACAGGGGGCTGACACTGAAGCTTTCTTT. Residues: CASSQQGADTEAFF. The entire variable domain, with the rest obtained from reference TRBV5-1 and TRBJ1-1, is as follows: KAGVTQTPRYLIKTRGQQVTLSCSPISGHRSVSWYQQTPGQGLQFLFEYFSETQRNKGNFPGRFSGRQFSNSRSEMNVSTLELGDSALYLCASSQQGADTEAFFGQGTRLTVV.

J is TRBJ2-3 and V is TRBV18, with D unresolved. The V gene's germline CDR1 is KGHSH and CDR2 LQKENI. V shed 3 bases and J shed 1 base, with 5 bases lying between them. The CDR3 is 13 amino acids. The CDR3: CASSPGGTDTQYF. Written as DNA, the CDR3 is TGTGCCAGCTCACCTGGCGGCACAGATACGCAGTATTTT.